This TCR beta chain emerged from a study of cytomegalovirus exposure and HLA in healthy donors. The V gene lost 0 bases and the J gene lost 3 bases, with 13 bases spanning the gap. This CDR3 has 15 residues. CDR1 and CDR2 from the germline V gene are SGDLS and YYNGEE. This PCR relied on a set of 60 Vbeta primers and 13 Jbeta primers. Produced via immunoSEQ multiplex PCR; TCRdb's table is partial and in-frame only. Among 250,000 to 350,000 clones, 86% were seen once, and the ten largest hold 3.5% to 4%. The sequencing input was PBMCs. The sequence was obtained from a man aged 40-49 years in good health and CMV-seropositive. The chain couples TRBV9 to TRBJ2-7; possibly TRBD1 for D (6 bases). CDR3 bases: TGTGCCAGCAGCGTAGGAACAGGACAGAGCTACGAGCAGTACTTC. Translating gives CASSVGTGQSYEQYF.